This TCR beta chain was captured by sequencing in a study of graft-versus-host responses after intestinal transplantation. Clones were read by immunoSEQ multiplex PCR, and TCRdb kept only the in-frame ones, dropping some. The data show roughly 120,000 clones, roughly 93% seen once. CDR3 size: 15 residues. CDR1 and CDR2 (germline): GTSNPN, SVGIG (reference sequence). Trimming took 0 bases from V and 5 from J; bases not matched to a gene: 9. A note on this clone: Its target is not known.

This TCR derives from a human donor who received an intestinal transplant. The chain has TRBV30 and TRBJ1-2; 7 nucleotides match TRBD1. The sample in question was unstimulated CD8+ T cells sorted from spleen or lymph node cells, obtained before intestinal transplant. The CDR3 region is CAWSVTGDIQYGYTF. The CDR3 nucleotides are TGTGCCTGGAGTGTAACAGGGGATATACAGTATGGCTACACCTTC.